The following is a T cell receptor beta chain sequence with its context. Its antigen is as yet unknown. The data originate from a study of identical twins. General study points: Sharing of beta out-of-frame sequences by twins showed a weaker excess. Cord blood beta clonotypes present at high abundance carried fewer insertions; no such pattern appeared in memory repertoires. Within monozygotic twins, out-of-frame TCR alpha sharing was underestimated by the models.

This CDR3 comprises 17 residues. J gave up 3 bases and V 5 bases, and 12 bases lay outside the gene matches. The germline V gene encodes CDR1 SGHNT and CDR2 YENEEA. TCRdb re-called the 5' RACE reads through MiXCR, storing one row per CDR3 protein. The sample has about 660,000 distinct CDR3 sequences, under 9% seen once. These data were also reused for a study on yellow fever vaccine responses in identical twins. That source adds: On the reported evidence, twins' vaccine T cell responses seemed partly convergent and partly personalized.

This sequence joins TRBV11-3 and TRBJ2-3, with TRBD2 matching over 9 bases. The clonotype originates from a woman aged 18-29 years in good health. Specimen: PBMCs. The CDR3 DNA reads as TGTGCCAGCAGCAATGACGTGGAGCGGGGGGCAACAGATACGCAGTATTTT. This sequence encodes CASSNDVERGATDTQYF.